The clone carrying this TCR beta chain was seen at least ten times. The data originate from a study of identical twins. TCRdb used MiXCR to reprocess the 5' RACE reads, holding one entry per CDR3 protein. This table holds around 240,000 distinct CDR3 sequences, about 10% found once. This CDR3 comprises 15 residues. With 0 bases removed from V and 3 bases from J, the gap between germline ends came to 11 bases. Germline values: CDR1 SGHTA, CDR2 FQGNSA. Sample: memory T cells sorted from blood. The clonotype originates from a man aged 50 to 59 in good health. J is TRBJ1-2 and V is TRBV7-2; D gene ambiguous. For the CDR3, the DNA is TGTGCCAGCAGCTTAGCGCTGTCAGCGCACTATGGCTACACCTTC. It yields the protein CASSLALSAHYGYTF. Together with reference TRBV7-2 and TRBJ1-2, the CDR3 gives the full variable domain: GAGVSQSPSNKVTEKGKDVELRCDPISGHTALYWYRQSLGQGLEFLIYFQGNSAPDKSGLPSDRFSAERTGGSVSTLTIQRTQQEDSAVYLCASSLALSAHYGYTFGSGTRLTVV.